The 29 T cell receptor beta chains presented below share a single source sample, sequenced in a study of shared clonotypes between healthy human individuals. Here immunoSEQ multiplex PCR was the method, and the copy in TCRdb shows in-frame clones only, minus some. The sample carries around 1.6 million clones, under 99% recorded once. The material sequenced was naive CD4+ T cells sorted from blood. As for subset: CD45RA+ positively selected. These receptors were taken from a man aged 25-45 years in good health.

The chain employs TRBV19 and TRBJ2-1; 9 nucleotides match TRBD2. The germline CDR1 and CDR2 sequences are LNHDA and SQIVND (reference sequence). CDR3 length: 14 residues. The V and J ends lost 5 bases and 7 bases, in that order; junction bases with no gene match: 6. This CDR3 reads CASSPGLAWNEQFF. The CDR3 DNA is TGTGCCAGTAGTCCGGGACTAGCTTGGAATGAGCAGTTCTTC. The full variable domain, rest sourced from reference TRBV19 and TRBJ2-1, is DGGITQSPKYLFRKEGQNVTLSCEQNLNHDAMYWYRQDPGQGLRLIYYSQIVNDFQKGDIAEGYSVSREKKESFPLTVTSAQKNPTAFYLCASSPGLAWNEQFFGPGTRLTVL.

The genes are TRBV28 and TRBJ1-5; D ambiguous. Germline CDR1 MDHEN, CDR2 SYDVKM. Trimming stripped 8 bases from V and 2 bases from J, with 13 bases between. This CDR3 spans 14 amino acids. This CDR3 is CASFDLDGNQPQHF. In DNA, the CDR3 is TGTGCCAGCTTTGATCTAGATGGCAATCAGCCCCAGCATTTT.

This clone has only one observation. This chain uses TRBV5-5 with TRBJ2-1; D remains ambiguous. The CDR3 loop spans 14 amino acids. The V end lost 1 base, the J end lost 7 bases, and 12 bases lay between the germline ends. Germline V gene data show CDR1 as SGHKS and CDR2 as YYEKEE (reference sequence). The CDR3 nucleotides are TGTGCCAGCAGCTTGAAGGCCCTCCCTAATGAGCAGTTCTTC. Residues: CASSLKALPNEQFF.

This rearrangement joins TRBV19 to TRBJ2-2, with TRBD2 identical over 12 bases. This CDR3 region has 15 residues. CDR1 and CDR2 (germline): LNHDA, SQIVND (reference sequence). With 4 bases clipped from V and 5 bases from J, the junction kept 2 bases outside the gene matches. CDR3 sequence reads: CASSTTSGRTGELFF. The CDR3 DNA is TGTGCCAGTAGTACTACTAGCGGGAGGACCGGGGAGCTGTTTTTT. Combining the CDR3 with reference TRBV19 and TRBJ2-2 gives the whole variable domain DGGITQSPKYLFRKEGQNVTLSCEQNLNHDAMYWYRQDPGQGLRLIYYSQIVNDFQKGDIAEGYSVSREKKESFPLTVTSAQKNPTAFYLCASSTTSGRTGELFFGEGSRLTVL.

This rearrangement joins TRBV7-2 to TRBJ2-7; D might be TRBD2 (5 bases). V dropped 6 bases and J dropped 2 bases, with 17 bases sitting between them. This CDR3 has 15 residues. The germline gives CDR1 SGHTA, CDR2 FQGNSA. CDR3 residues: CASRARTASTYEQYF. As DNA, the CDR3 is TGTGCCAGCAGGGCCCGGACTGCCAGTACCTACGAGCAGTACTTC.

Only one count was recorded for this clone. CDR3 loop: CSARERGGASTDTQYF. The CDR3 DNA is TGCAGCGCTAGGGAGCGGGGGGGAGCTAGCACAGATACGCAGTATTTT. The rearrangement joins TRBV29-1 to TRBJ2-3; 10 bases are shared with TRBD2. CDR3 length equals 16 residues. Germline V CDR1 and CDR2: SQVTM, ANQGSEA. The junction had 10 bases not matched to a gene; V was cut back by 7 bases and J by 0 bases.

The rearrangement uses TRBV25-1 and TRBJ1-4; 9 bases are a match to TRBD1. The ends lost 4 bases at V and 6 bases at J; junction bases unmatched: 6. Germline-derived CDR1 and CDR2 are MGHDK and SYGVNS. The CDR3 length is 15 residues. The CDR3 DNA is TGTGCCAGCAGTGCGCCGGGACAGGGATATGAAAAACTGTTTTTT. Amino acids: CASSAPGQGYEKLFF.

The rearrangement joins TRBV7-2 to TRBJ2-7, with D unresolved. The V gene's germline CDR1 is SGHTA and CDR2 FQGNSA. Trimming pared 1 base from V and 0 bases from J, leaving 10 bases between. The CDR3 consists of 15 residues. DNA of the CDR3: TGTGCCAGCAGCTTAGGAAATATCCCCTCCTACGAGCAGTACTTC. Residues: CASSLGNIPSYEQYF.

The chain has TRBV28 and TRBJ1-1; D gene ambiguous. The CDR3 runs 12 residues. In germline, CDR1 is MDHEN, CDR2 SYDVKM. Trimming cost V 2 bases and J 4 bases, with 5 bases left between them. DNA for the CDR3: TGTGCCAGCAGTTTAGACACCACTGAAGCTTTCTTT. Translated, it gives CASSLDTTEAFF.

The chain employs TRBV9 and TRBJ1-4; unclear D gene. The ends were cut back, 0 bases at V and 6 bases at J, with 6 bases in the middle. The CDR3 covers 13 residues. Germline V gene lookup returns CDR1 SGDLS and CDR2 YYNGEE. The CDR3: CASSVAPYEKLFF. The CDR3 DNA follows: TGTGCCAGCAGCGTAGCTCCGTATGAAAAACTGTTTTTT.

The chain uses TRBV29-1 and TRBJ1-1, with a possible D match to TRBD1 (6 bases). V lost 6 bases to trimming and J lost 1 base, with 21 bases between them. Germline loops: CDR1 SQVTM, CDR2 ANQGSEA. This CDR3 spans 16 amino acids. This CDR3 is CSVDNTGGQANTEAFF. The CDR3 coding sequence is TGCAGCGTCGATAATACCGGGGGACAAGCGAACACTGAAGCTTTCTTT.

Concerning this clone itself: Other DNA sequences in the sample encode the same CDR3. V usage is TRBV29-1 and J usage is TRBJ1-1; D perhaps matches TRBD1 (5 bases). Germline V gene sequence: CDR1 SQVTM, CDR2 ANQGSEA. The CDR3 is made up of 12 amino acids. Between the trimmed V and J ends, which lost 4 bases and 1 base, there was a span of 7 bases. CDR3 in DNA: TGCAGCGTTGCGCAGGGGAACACTGAAGCTTTCTTT. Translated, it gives CSVAQGNTEAFF.

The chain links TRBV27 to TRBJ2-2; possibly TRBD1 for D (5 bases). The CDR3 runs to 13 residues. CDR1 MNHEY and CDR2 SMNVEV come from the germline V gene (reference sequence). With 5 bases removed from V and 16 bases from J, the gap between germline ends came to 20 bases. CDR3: CASSRRAPPAQFF. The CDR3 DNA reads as TGTGCCAGCAGTCGCAGGGCTCCGCCGGCTCAGTTTTTT.

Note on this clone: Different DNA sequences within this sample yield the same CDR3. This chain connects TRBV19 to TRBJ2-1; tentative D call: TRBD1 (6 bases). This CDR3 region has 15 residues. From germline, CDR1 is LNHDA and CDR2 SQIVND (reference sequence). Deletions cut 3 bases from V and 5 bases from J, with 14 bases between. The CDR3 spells CASSIGRGRNNEQFF. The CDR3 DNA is TGTGCCAGTAGTATTGGCAGGGGACGCAACAATGAGCAGTTCTTC.

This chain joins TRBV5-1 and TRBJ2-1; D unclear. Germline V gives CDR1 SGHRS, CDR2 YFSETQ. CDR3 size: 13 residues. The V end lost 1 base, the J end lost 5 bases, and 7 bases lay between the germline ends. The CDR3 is CASSLLWDNEQFF. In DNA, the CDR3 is TGCGCCAGCAGCTTGCTTTGGGACAATGAGCAGTTCTTC.

The CDR3 DNA reads as TGTGCCAGCAGCCATTTATCCGGGAAGGGGGAGACCCAGTACTTC. This translates into CASSHLSGKGETQYF. The rearrangement uses TRBV14 and TRBJ2-5, with D tentatively TRBD1 or TRBD2 (5 bases each). The CDR3 runs to 15 residues. V shed 3 bases and J shed 5 bases, with 16 bases lying between them. Germline V CDR1 and CDR2: SGHDN, FVKESK.

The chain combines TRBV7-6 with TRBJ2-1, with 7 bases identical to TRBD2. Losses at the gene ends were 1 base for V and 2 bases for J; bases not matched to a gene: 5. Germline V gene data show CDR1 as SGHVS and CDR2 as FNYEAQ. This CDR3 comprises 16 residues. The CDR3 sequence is CASSLGREPPYNEQFF. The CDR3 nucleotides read TGTGCCAGCAGCTTAGGGCGGGAGCCCCCCTACAATGAGCAGTTCTTC.

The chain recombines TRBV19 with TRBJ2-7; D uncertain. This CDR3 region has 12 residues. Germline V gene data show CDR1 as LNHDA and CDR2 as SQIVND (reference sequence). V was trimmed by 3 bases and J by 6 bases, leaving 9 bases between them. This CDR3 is CASSIPGPEQYF. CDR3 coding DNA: TGTGCCAGTAGTATCCCAGGTCCCGAGCAGTACTTC.

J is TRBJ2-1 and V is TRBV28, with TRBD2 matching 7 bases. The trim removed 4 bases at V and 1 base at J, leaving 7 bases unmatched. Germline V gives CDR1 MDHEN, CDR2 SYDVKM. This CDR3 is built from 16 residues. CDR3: CASSSGTGRSYNEQFF. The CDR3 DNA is TGTGCCAGCAGTTCCGGGACCGGGAGGTCCTACAATGAGCAGTTCTTC.

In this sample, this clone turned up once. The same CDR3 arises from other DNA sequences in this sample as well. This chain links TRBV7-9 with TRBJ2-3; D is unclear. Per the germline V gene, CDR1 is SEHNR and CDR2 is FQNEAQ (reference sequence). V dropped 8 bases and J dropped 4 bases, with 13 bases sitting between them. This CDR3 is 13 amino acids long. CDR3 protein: CASSLVGADTQYF. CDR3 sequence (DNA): TGTGCCAGCTCCCTAGTGGGTGCAGATACGCAGTATTTT.

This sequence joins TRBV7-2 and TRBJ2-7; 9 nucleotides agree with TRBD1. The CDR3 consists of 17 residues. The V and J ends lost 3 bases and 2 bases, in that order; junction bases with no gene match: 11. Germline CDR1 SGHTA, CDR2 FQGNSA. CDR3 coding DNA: TGTGCCAGCAGCTTTCCGGGACAGGGCCGGAACACCTACGAGCAGTACTTC. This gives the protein CASSFPGQGRNTYEQYF.

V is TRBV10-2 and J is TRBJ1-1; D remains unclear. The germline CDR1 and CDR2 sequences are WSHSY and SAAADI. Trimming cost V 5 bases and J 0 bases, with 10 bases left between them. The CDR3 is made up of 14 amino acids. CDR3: CASSLISMNTEAFF. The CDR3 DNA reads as TGCGCCAGCAGTTTGATTTCGATGAACACTGAAGCTTTCTTT.

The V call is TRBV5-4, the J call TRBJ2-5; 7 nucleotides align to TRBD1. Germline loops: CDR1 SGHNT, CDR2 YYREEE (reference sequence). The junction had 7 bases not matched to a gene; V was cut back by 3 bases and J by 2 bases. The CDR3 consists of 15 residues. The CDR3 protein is CASSSGQTLQETQYF. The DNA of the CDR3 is TGTGCCAGCAGCTCGGGACAGACCCTGCAAGAGACCCAGTACTTC.

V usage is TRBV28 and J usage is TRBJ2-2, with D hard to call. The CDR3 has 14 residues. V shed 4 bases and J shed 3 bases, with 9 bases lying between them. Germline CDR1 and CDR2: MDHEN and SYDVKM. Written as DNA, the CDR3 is TGTGCCAGCAGTTCCCTCCGACACACCGGGGAGCTGTTTTTT. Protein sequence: CASSSLRHTGELFF.

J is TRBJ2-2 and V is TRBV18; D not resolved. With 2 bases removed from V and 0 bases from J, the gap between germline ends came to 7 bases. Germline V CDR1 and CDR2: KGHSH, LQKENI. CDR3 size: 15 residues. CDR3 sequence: CASSPDNTNTGELFF. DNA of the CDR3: TGTGCCAGCTCACCAGATAACACGAACACCGGGGAGCTGTTTTTT.

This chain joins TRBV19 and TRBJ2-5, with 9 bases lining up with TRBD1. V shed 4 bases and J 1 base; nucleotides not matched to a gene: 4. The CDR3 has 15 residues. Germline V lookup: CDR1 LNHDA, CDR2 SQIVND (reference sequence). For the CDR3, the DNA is TGTGCCAGTAGTAAGGGACAGGGCTTCCAAGAGACCCAGTACTTC. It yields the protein CASSKGQGFQETQYF.

The CDR3 spells CASSSFAFQPQHF. In DNA, the CDR3 is TGTGCCAGCAGCTCCTTCGCTTTTCAGCCCCAGCATTTT. V usage is TRBV7-6 and J usage is TRBJ1-5; D unclear. This CDR3 is 13 amino acids long. Germline values: CDR1 SGHVS, CDR2 FNYEAQ. Trimming shortened V by 4 bases and J by 6 bases, and 10 bases separated the two germline ends.

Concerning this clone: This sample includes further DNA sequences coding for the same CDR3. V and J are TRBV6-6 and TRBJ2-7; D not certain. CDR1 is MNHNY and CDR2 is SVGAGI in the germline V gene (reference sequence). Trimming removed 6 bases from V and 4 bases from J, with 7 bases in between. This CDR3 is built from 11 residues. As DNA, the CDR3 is TGTGCCAGCAGCCCCTCGTACGAGCAGTACTTC. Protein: CASSPSYEQYF.

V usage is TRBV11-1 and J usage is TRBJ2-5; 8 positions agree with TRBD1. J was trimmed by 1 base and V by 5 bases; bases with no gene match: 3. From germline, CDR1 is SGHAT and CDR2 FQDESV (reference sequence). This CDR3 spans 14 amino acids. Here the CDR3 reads CASSPTGGQETQYF. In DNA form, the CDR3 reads TGTGCCAGCAGCCCAACAGGGGGCCAAGAGACCCAGTACTTC.